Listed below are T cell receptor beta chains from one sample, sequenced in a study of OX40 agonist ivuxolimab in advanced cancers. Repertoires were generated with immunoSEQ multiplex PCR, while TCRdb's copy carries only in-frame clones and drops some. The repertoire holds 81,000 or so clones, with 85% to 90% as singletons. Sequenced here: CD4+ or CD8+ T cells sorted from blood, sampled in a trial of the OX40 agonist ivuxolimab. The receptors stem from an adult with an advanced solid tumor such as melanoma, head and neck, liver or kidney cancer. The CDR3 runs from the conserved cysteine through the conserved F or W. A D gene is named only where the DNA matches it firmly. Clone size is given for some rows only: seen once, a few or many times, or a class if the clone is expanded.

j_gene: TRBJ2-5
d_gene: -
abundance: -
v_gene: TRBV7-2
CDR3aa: CASSPPSGGFQETQYF
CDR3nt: TGTGCCAGCAGCCCCCCTAGTGGGGGGTTTCAAGAGACCCAGTACTTC

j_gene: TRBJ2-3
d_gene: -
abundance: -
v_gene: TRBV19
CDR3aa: CASSEDLIPDTQYF
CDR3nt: TGTGCCAGCTCCGAAGATTTAATCCCAGATACGCAGTATTTT

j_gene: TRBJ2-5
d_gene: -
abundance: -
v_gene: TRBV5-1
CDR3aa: CASSLFLAAGEETQYF
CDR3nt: TGCGCCAGCAGCTTGTTTCTCGCTGCAGGGGAAGAGACCCAGTACTTC

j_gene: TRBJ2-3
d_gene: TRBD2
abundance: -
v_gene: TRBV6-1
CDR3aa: CAISEGSGGPTDTQYF
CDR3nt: TGTGCCATCAGTGAAGGAAGCGGGGGGCCCACAGATACGCAGTATTTT

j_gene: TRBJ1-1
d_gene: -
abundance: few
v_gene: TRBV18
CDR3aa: CASSPVDTEAFF
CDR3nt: TGTGCCAGCTCACCAGTGGACACTGAAGCTTTCTTT

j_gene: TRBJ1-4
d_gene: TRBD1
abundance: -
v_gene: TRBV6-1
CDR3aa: CASSDAQTGHNEKLFF
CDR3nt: TGTGCCAGCAGTGACGCTCAGACAGGGCATAATGAAAAACTGTTTTTT

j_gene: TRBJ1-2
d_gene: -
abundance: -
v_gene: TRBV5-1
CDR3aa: CASSLDRTNYTF
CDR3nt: TGCGCCAGCAGCTTGGACCGGACAAACTACACCTTC

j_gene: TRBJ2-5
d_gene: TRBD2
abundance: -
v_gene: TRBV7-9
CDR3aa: CASSSGGGTETQYF
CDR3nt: TGTGCCAGCAGCTCGGGAGGAGGGACGGAGACCCAGTACTTC

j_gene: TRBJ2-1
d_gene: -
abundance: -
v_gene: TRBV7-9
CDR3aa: CASSSRRGVGSYNEQFF
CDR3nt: TGTGCCAGCAGCTCCCGTCGGGGAGTGGGATCCTACAATGAGCAGTTCTTC

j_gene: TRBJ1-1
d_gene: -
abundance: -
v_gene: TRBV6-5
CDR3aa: CASSYVGGTEAFF
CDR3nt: TGTGCCAGCAGTTACGTGGGGGGGACTGAAGCTTTCTTT

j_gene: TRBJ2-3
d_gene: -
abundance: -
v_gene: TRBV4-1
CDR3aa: CASSQGQAGRADTQYF
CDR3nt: TGCGCCAGCAGCCAAGGACAGGCGGGTAGAGCAGATACGCAGTATTTT

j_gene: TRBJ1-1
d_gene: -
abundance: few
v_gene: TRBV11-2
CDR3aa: CASSASGGTEAFF
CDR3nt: TGTGCCAGCAGCGCATCAGGTGGCACTGAAGCTTTCTTT

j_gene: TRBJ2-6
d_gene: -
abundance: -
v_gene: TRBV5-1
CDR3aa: CASSERGLSSAGANVLTF
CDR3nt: TGCGCCAGCAGCGAACGGGGGTTAAGTTCTGCTGGGGCCAACGTCCTGACTTTC

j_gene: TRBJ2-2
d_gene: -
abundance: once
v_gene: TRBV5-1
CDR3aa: CASSLATGSNTGELFF
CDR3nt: TGCGCCAGCAGCTTGGCTACAGGGTCGAACACCGGGGAGCTGTTTTTT

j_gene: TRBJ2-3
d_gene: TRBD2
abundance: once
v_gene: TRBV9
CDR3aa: CASSVGGGPDTQYF
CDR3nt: TGTGCCAGCAGCGTAGGCGGGGGGCCGGATACGCAGTATTTT

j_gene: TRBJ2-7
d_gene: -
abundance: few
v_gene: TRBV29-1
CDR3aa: CSVVWLRSSYEQYF
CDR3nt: TGCAGCGTTGTTTGGCTCAGGAGCTCCTACGAGCAGTACTTC

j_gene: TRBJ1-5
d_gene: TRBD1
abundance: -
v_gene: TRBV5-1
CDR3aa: CASSLTGQASQPQHF
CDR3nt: TGCGCCAGCAGCTTGACGGGACAGGCCAGCCAGCCCCAGCATTTT

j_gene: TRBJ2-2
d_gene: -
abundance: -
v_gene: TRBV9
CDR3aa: CASSVVTAGELFF
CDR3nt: TGTGCCAGCAGCGTAGTGACGGCCGGGGAGCTGTTTTTT

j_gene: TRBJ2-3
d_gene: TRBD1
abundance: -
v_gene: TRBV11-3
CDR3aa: CASVPGGSDTQYF
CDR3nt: TGTGCCAGCGTCCCAGGGGGCTCAGATACGCAGTATTTT

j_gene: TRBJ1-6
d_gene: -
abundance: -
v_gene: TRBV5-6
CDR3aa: CASSLVQGPLHF
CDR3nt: TGTGCCAGCAGCTTGGTCCAGGGGCCCCTCCACTTT

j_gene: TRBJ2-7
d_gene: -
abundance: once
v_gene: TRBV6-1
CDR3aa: CASGAFYEQYF
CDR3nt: TGTGCCAGCGGGGCTTTCTACGAGCAGTACTTC

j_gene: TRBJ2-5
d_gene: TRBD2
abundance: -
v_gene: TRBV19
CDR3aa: CASTGGRNSPNQETQYF
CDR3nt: TGTGCCTCCACGGGAGGTCGAAACTCCCCGAATCAAGAGACCCAGTACTTC

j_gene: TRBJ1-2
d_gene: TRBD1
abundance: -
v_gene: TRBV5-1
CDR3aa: CASSLPGKMRQGSLYGYTF
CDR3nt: TGCGCCAGCAGCTTGCCCGGGAAAATGAGACAGGGCTCATTGTATGGCTACACCTTC

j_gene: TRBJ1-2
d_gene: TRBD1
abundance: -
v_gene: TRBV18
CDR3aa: CASSPRQGSYGYTF
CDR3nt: TGTGCCAGCTCACCGCGACAGGGCTCCTATGGCTACACCTTC

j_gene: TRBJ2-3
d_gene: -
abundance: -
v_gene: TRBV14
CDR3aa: CASSSHWPKTDTQYF
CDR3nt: TGTGCCAGCAGCTCCCACTGGCCGAAAACAGATACGCAGTATTTT

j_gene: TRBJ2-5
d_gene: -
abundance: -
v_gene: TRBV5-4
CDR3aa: CASSPREGQETQYF
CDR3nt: TGTGCCAGCAGCCCGAGAGAGGGCCAAGAGACCCAGTACTTC

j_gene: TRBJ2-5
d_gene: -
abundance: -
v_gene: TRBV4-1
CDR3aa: CASSRGPQETQYF
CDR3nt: TGCGCCAGCAGCCGCGGACCTCAAGAGACCCAGTACTTC

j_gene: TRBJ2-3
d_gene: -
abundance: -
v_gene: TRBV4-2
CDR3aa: CASSQEGGGPPTDTQYF
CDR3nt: TGTGCCAGCAGCCAGGAGGGAGGGGGCCCTCCTACAGATACGCAGTATTTT

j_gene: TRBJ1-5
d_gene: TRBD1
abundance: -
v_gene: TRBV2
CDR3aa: CASIRDRNQPQHF
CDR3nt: TGTGCCAGCATCCGGGACAGGAATCAGCCCCAGCATTTT

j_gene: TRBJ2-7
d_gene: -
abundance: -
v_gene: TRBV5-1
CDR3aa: CASSFSGAPAYEQYF
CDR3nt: TGCGCCAGCAGCTTCTCGGGGGCCCCCGCCTACGAGCAGTACTTC

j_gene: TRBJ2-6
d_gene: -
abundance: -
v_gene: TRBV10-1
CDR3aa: CASSPTGANVLTF
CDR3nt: TGCGCCAGCAGTCCGACTGGGGCCAACGTCCTGACTTTC

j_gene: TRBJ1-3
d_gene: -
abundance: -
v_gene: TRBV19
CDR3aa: CASIGRGSGNTIYF
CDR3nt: TGTGCCAGTATCGGAAGGGGCTCTGGAAACACCATATATTTT

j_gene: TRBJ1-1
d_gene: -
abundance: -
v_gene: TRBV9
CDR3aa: CASSVALGSGLRRAFF
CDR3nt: TGTGCCAGCAGCGTAGCTCTTGGATCGGGGTTGCGTCGAGCTTTCTTT

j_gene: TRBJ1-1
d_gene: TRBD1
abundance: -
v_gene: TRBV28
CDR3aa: CASRGQLNTEAFF
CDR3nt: TGTGCCAGCAGGGGACAGCTGAACACTGAAGCTTTCTTT

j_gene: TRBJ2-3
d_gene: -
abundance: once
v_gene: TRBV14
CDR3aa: CASSPKSDTQYF
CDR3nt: TGTGCCAGCAGCCCGAAGTCTGATACGCAGTATTTT

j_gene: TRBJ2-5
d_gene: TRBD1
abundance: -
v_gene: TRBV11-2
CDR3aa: CASSSRQGRQETQYF
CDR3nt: TGTGCCAGCAGCTCCCGACAGGGGCGACAAGAGACCCAGTACTTC

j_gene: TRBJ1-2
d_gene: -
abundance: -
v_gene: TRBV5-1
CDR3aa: CASSLGDTNNYGYTF
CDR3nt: TGCGCCAGCAGCTTGGGGGACACTAACAACTATGGCTACACCTTC

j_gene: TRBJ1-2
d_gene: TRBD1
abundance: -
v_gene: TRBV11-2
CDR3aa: CASSSGQGYGYTF
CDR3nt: TGTGCCAGCAGCTCCGGACAGGGTTATGGCTACACCTTC

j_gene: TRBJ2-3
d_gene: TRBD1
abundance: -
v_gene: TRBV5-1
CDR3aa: CASNTGTDFFPSTDTQYF
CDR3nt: TGCGCCAGCAACACCGGGACAGACTTCTTCCCTAGCACAGATACGCAGTATTTT

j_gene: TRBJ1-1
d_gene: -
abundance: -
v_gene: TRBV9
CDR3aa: CASSVLSSETEAFF
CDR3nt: TGTGCCAGCAGCGTATTGTCCTCGGAGACTGAAGCTTTCTTT

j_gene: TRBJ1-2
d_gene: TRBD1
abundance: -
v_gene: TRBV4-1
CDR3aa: CASSQVRTGHYGYTF
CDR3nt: TGCGCCAGCAGCCAAGTAAGGACAGGCCACTATGGCTACACCTTC

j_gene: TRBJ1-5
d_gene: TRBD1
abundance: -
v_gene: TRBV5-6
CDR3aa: CASSRTGFNQPQHF
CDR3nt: TGTGCCAGCAGCCGGACAGGGTTCAATCAGCCCCAGCATTTT

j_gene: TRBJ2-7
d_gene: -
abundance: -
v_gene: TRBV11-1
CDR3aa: CASSLLRGLKDEQYF
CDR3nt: TGTGCCAGCAGCTTATTACGGGGCCTAAAGGACGAGCAGTACTTC

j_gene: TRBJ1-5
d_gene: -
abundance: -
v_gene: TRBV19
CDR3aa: CASSLRPTLANQPQHF
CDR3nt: TGTGCCAGTAGTTTACGACCCACATTGGCGAATCAGCCCCAGCATTTT

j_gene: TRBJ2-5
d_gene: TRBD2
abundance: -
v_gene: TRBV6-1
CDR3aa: CASSETSGGETQYF
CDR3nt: TGTGCCAGCAGTGAGACTAGCGGGGGGGAGACCCAGTACTTC

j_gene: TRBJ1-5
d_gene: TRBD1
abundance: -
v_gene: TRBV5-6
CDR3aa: CASSLRAGTGHLGNQPQHF
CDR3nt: TGTGCCAGCAGCTTGCGTGCCGGGACAGGGCATTTGGGCAATCAGCCCCAGCATTTT

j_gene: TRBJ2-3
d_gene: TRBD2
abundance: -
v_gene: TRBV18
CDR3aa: CASSPPGLAGGTDTQYF
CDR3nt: TGTGCCAGCTCACCACCCGGTCTAGCGGGGGGCACAGATACGCAGTATTTT

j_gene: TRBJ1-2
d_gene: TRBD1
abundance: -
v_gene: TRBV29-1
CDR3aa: CSVEGGREGAYGYTF
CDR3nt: TGCAGCGTTGAAGGTGGCAGGGAGGGGGCCTATGGCTACACCTTC

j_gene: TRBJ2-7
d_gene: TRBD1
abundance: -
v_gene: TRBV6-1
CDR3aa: CASSPRTGLRNEQYF
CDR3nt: TGTGCCAGCAGTCCCCGGACAGGGTTAAGGAACGAGCAGTACTTC

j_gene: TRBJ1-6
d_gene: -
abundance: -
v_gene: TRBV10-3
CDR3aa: CAISEGGGVYNSPLHF
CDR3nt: TGTGCCATCAGTGAGGGAGGGGGGGTCTATAATTCACCCCTCCACTTT

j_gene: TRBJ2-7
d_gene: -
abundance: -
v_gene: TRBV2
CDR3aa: CASSVNLYEQYF
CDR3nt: TGTGCCAGCAGTGTAAATCTATACGAGCAGTACTTC

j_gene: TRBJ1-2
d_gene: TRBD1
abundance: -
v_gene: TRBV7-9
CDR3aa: CASSPDQGQGSFINYGYTF
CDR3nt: TGTGCCAGCAGCCCCGACCAGGGACAGGGGAGTTTTATTAACTATGGCTACACCTTC

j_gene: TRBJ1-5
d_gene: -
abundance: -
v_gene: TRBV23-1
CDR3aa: CASSSQTQGYQPQHF
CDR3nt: TGCGCCAGCAGTTCGCAGACCCAGGGGTATCAGCCCCAGCATTTT

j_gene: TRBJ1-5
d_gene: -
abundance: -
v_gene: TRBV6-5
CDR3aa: CASSFRTDQPQHF
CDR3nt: TGTGCCAGCAGTTTCCGGACAGATCAGCCCCAGCATTTT